This T cell receptor (beta chain) was documented in a study of blood T cells in healthy people across ages. This CDR3 spans 13 amino acids. The junction had 4 bases not matched to a gene; V was cut back by 3 bases and J by 4 bases. CDR1 DFQATT and CDR2 SNEGSKA come from the germline V gene (reference sequence). Turning to this clonotype: The antigen remains undetermined.

Study-wide findings and caveats: The study lacked donor CMV status, which possibly confounded expanded clonotype changes.

PCR was performed a second time for about 6 to 12 cycles using a sample-barcoded 5' primer and a J-beta primer mix. Every molecule of cDNA carried a tag from a template-switch adaptor with 12 random nucleotides. Using its own MiXCR run on the 5' RACE reads, TCRdb lists one record per CDR3 protein. The table includes over 1,500,000 distinct CDR3 sequences, 49% detected once. V usage is TRBV20-1 and J usage is TRBJ1-2; TRBD1 matches 8 bases. Sequenced material: blood. The source is a woman aged 40 to 50 in good health. CDR3 amino acids: CSARETGVYGYTF. CDR3 sequence (DNA): TGCAGTGCTAGGGAGACAGGGGTCTATGGCTACACCTTC.